The 18 T cell receptor beta chains below were found in one sample sequenced in a study of regulatory T cells in long-lasting Graves disease. Documented time point: newly diagnosed GD, antithyroid drugs for less than 3 months. PBMC RNA served as the TCR library source. With iRepertoire HTBI primers and Arm-PCR of CDR3 regions, TCR beta libraries were built. MiXCR, run by TCRdb on the multiplex PCR reads, gives a single entry per CDR3 protein. Of fewer than 350,000 distinct CDR3 sequences in the sample, 18% were seen once. The material was peripheral blood mononuclear cells (PBMCs), obtained at new diagnosis, from a patient treated with antithyroid drugs. The receptors shown here come from a female donor with Graves disease.

This clonotype came up many times. The V and J genes are TRBV5-1 and TRBJ2-7; 12 bases agree with TRBD2. The CDR3 consists of 16 residues. V was pared by 0 bases and J by 3 bases, with 4 bases of the junction left unmatched. Per the germline V gene, CDR1 is SGHRS and CDR2 is YFSETQ. The chain's CDR3 is CASSLGLAGEVYEQYF. The CDR3 DNA reads as TGCGCCAGCAGCTTGGGACTAGCGGGAGAGGTCTACGAGCAGTACTTC.

This clonotype was found many times. The rearrangement uses TRBV20-1 and TRBJ2-2; 10 bases are shared with TRBD1. Trimming at V came to 4 bases and at J to 5 bases, leaving 7 bases not matched to a gene. CDR1 and CDR2 (germline): DFQATT, SNEGSKA (reference sequence). The CDR3 is made up of 15 amino acids. CDR3 region: CSATGQGGRTGELFF. In nucleotides, the CDR3 is TGCAGTGCTACCGGACAGGGGGGCAGGACCGGGGAGCTGTTTTTT.

This clonotype was seen at least ten times. The chain links TRBV5-1 to TRBJ1-1; 9 positions match TRBD1. The junction had 3 bases not matched to a gene; V was cut back by 4 bases and J by 5 bases. Germline assignment: CDR1 SGHRS and CDR2 YFSETQ. CDR3 length: 13 residues. As DNA, the CDR3 is TGCGCCAGCAGCCCCGGGACAGGGACTGAAGCTTTCTTT. Translation gives CASSPGTGTEAFF.

The chain uses TRBV19 and TRBJ2-1; 8 bases align to TRBD2. From germline, CDR1 is LNHDA and CDR2 SQIVND (reference sequence). The ends lost 11 bases at V and 9 bases at J; junction bases unmatched: 18. CDR3 length: 15 amino acids. The CDR3 reads CAWSGASGSTSEQFF. The CDR3 DNA reads TGTGCCTGGAGCGGGGCCAGCGGGAGTACCAGTGAGCAGTTCTTC.

This clonotype was detected ten times or more. This chain uses TRBV2 with TRBJ2-1; unclear D gene. The germline gives CDR1 SNHLY, CDR2 FYNNEI. The CDR3 contains 11 residues. The V end lost 8 bases, the J end lost 9 bases, and 11 bases lay between the germline ends. In DNA form, the CDR3 reads TGTGCCAGCGGTGTTACGGGTGAGCAGTTCTTC. Translation: CASGVTGEQFF.

In this sample, this clonotype turned up a few times. The rearrangement joins TRBV5-1 to TRBJ2-7; D ambiguous. Germline CDR1 SGHRS, CDR2 YFSETQ. The CDR3 sequence is 13 residues long. V was cut by 6 bases and J by 3 bases, with 13 bases left in between. The CDR3 DNA is TGCGCCAGCAAAGGGCAGAATAACTACGAGCAGTACTTC. Protein product: CASKGQNNYEQYF.

A note on this clonotype: This sequence is one base from a far larger clone and is likely a read error. J is TRBJ2-1 and V is TRBV2, with 7 bases identical to TRBD2. The germline CDR1 and CDR2 sequences are SNHLY and FYNNEI. The length of the CDR3 is 15 residues. CDR3 protein: CASSSSGASYNEQLF. The CDR3 DNA reads TGTGCCAGCAGTTCGAGCGGGGCGAGCTACAATGAGCAGCTCTTC.

This clonotype was observed at least ten times. This chain connects TRBV10-1 to TRBJ2-1; 13 bases are a match to TRBD2. V was pared by 4 bases and J by 8 bases, with 11 bases of the junction left unmatched. This CDR3 has 17 residues. Germline V gene lookup returns CDR1 WNHNN and CDR2 SYGVQD (reference sequence). The CDR3 region is CASSGPGLAGVFDEQFF. CDR3 sequence (DNA): TGCGCCAGCAGTGGTCCCGGACTAGCGGGAGTTTTCGATGAGCAGTTCTTC.

This clonotype was counted at least ten times. The chain recombines TRBV28 with TRBJ2-3, with no clear D. The CDR3 covers 12 residues. Per germline, CDR1 MDHEN and CDR2 SYDVKM. The V gene lost 1 base and the J gene lost 6 bases, with 5 bases spanning the gap. The CDR3 bases are TGTGCCAGCAGTTTATTTGAGGATACGCAGTATTTT. The encoded protein is CASSLFEDTQYF.

In its sample, this clonotype was seen many times. As DNA, the CDR3 is TGTGCCAGCAGCCCTGACAGGGGTCAGGCCGGGGAGCTGTTTTTT. Its translation: CASSPDRGQAGELFF. The genes are TRBV12-3 or TRBV12-4 and TRBJ2-2, with 8 bases aligning to TRBD1. This CDR3 comprises 15 residues. The ends lost 6 bases at V and 6 bases at J; junction bases unmatched: 9.

This clonotype was seen repeatedly, ten times or more. The J gene is TRBJ2-3, the V gene TRBV13, with a tentative D call TRBD2 (6 bases). Trimming took off 4 bases at V and 2 bases at J, with 13 bases between the two ends. The V gene's germline CDR1 is PRHDT and CDR2 FYEKMQ (reference sequence). CDR3 length: 15 residues. The CDR3 DNA reads as TGTGCCAGCAGCTCCCGGGACTTCGCCACAGATACGCAGTATTTT. Translation: CASSSRDFATDTQYF.

About this clonotype: This may come from a read error, since a much larger clone is one base off. The chain joins TRBV3-1 to TRBJ1-5; 7 bases match TRBD1. CDR1 and CDR2 from the germline V gene are LGHDT and YNNKEL (reference sequence). With 0 bases clipped from V and 3 bases from J, the junction kept 5 bases outside the gene matches. The CDR3 is 16 amino acids. The CDR3 sequence is CASSQEGQTINQPQHF. CDR3 DNA sequence: TGTGCCAGCAGCCAAGAGGGACAGACGATCAATCAGCCCCAGCATTTT. The variable domain in full, completed from reference TRBV3-1 and TRBJ1-5, reads DTAVSQTPKYLVTQMGNDKSIKCEQNLGHDTMYWYKQDSKKFLKIMFSYNNKELIINETVPNRFSPKSPDKAHLNLHINSLELGDSAVYFCASSQEGQTINQPQHFGDGTRLSIL.

This clonotype was counted at least ten times. CDR3 region: CASSPMGSMAKNIQYF. CDR3 DNA sequence: TGTGCCAGCAGTCCCATGGGTAGTATGGCCAAAAACATTCAGTACTTC. The J gene is TRBJ2-4, the V gene TRBV6-1; D ambiguous. Per germline, CDR1 MNHNS and CDR2 SASEGT. CDR3 size: 16 residues. Trimming stripped 5 bases from V and 1 base from J, with 15 bases between.

As concerns this clonotype: The junction departs from the called germline gene at one end, perhaps through a read error. The rearrangement uses TRBV6-2 or TRBV6-3 and TRBJ2-1; TRBD1 matches 9 bases. From germline, CDR1 is MNHEY and CDR2 SVGEGT. The CDR3 covers 18 residues. The CDR3 DNA reads as TGTGCCAGCAAGAAGGGACAGGGAATTAGTGGCTCCTACAATGAGCAGTCCTTC. It encodes CASKKGQGISGSYNEQSF.

This clonotype was seen ten or more times. The chain uses TRBV27 and TRBJ2-7; D is uncertain. Trimming left V 6 bases short and J 7 bases short, with 19 bases between. This CDR3 is built from 14 residues. Per germline, CDR1 MNHEY and CDR2 SMNVEV (reference sequence). CDR3 protein: CASSQPRKIREQYF. CDR3 nucleotides: TGTGCCAGCAGCCAACCTCGAAAAATACGAGAGCAGTACTTC.

The chain uses TRBV5-1 and TRBJ1-1, with D perhaps TRBD1 (6 bases). The CDR3 has 15 residues. V lost 4 bases and J lost 7, with 20 bases in between. The germline CDR1 and CDR2 sequences are SGHRS and YFSETQ. The CDR3 sequence is CASSPSPALQGEAFF. In DNA form, the CDR3 reads TGCGCCAGCAGCCCCAGTCCGGCCCTACAGGGTGAAGCTTTCTTT.

The chain couples TRBV4-1 to TRBJ2-1, with 9 bases matching TRBD1. CDR3 length: 17 residues. V gave up 0 bases and J gave up 8 bases; unmatched junction bases: 11. Germline V CDR1 and CDR2: MGHRA, YSYEKL. The CDR3 nucleotides are TGCGCCAGCAGCCAAGAGACACCGGGACAGGGTTTCCATGAGCAGTTCTTC. Its protein product is CASSQETPGQGFHEQFF.

A note on this clonotype: This likely reflects a read error, since a far larger clone is one base away. The gene calls are TRBV12-3 or TRBV12-4 and TRBJ2-7; D is possibly TRBD1 or TRBD2 (7 bases each). V was pared by 5 bases and J by 7 bases, with 18 bases between. The CDR3 covers 14 residues. CDR3: CASSLAGGANEQYF. The CDR3 nucleotides read TGTGCCAGCAGTCTCGCAGGGGGGGCCAATGAGCAGTACTTC.